The 29 T cell receptor beta chains listed next were all sequenced from one sample in a study of tumor-infiltrating lymphocytes in primary liver carcinoma. The input was approximately 500 ng total RNA; TCR beta cDNA was made from it with a constant-region primer. For TCR beta, libraries were produced by three nested multiplex PCR rounds using slightly modified ARM-PCR. A C-beta reverse primer was combined with TRBV1-TRBV30 forward primers in the first two PCR rounds, and each round had around 11 cycles. TCRdb redid the calling of the multiplex PCR reads with MiXCR, one entry per CDR3 protein. The sample carries 300,000 to 350,000 distinct CDR3 sequences, about 61% recorded once. Germline DNA was also extracted, while the blood RNA originated from unsorted whole blood. Specimen: peripheral blood. These receptors came from a man aged 40-50 years with primary liver carcinoma and hepatitis B virus infection.

This chain uses TRBV7-9 with TRBJ2-5; D may be TRBD2 (6 bases). Near its end, the DNA agrees better with TRBJ2-1, so the J call may be wrong. CDR3 length: 14 amino acids. Germline CDR1 is SEHNR and CDR2 is FQNEAQ (reference sequence). The CDR3 here is CASSFSGTQETQFF. The CDR3, as DNA: TGTGCCAGCAGCTTTAGCGGAACCCAAGAGACCCAGTTCTTC.

About this clonotype: A much larger clone lies a single base off, so this may be a read error. This sequence joins TRBV7-9 and TRBJ2-7; tentatively, D is TRBD1 or TRBD2 (5 bases each). In germline, CDR1 is SEHNR, CDR2 FQNEAQ (reference sequence). This CDR3 has 15 residues. Trimming took off 5 bases at V and 10 bases at J, with 24 bases between the two ends. Written as DNA, the CDR3 is TGTGCCAGCAGCCCGCCGGGACCCCGGGAAGGGGACCAGTACTTC. It translates to CASSPPGPREGDQYF.

A word on this clonotype: The junction differs from germline at one of its ends, possibly a read error. The chain couples TRBV14 to TRBJ2-1; TRBD2 aligns across 9 bases. The CDR3 runs to 15 residues. Germline CDR1 SGHDN, CDR2 FVKESK. In DNA, the CDR3 is TGTGCCGGCAGCCAGCTCCTAGCGGGAAACAATGAGCAGTTCTTT. Its protein is CAGSQLLAGNNEQFF.

As to this clonotype: Germline and junction disagree at one end, which may indicate a read error. The chain uses TRBV6-5 and TRBJ1-5; unclear D gene. This CDR3 region has 15 residues. CDR1 and CDR2 from the germline V gene are MNHEY and SVGAGI. The CDR3 nucleotides read TGTGCCAGCAGTTACTCGTTTAGTATCAATAAGCCCCAGCATTTT. Residues: CASSYSFSINKPQHF.

In DNA, the CDR3 is TGTGCCAGCAGCTCACCGGGGGTTTTTAATGAAAAACTGTTTTTT. This codes for CASSSPGVFNEKLFF. The gene calls are TRBV5-6 and TRBJ1-4, with D possibly being TRBD1 (5 bases). The CDR3 is 15 residues long. V lost 3 bases to trimming and J lost 4 bases, with 13 bases between them. Germline V gene data show CDR1 as SGHDT and CDR2 as YYEEEE.

This clonotype appeared a few times. This may arise from a read error, as a much more abundant clone is one base away. The V gene is TRBV5-6, the J gene TRBJ2-2, with 10 bases aligning to TRBD2. Germline-derived CDR1 and CDR2 are SGHDT and YYEEEE. The CDR3 runs 15 residues. This chain's CDR3 is CASSFLAGVTGGLFF. CDR3 DNA: TGTGCCAGCAGCTTTCTAGCGGGAGTCACCGGGGGGCTGTTTTTT.

The chain recombines TRBV11-3 with TRBJ2-1; 10 nucleotides agree with TRBD2. Losses at the gene ends were 2 bases for V and 8 bases for J; bases not matched to a gene: 9. Germline V CDR1 and CDR2: SGHNT, YENEEA. The CDR3 runs 16 residues. Here the CDR3 reads CASSLFSSGGFDEQFF. For the CDR3, the DNA is TGTGCCAGCAGCTTATTCTCTAGCGGGGGCTTCGATGAGCAGTTCTTC.

Details on this clonotype: The germline gene is not matched at one end of the junction; a read error may be the cause. V gene TRBV11-2 combines with J gene TRBJ2-3, with 7 bases that match TRBD2. The V gene's germline CDR1 is SGHAT and CDR2 FQNNGV. The CDR3 runs 15 residues. The CDR3 loop is CATSLVGGGTDTQYF. The CDR3 region has the DNA TGTGCCACCAGCTTAGTTGGGGGGGGTACAGATACGCAGTATTTT.

This clonotype showed up many times. The rearrangement uses TRBV6-5 and TRBJ1-2, with 7 bases that match TRBD1. CDR1 is MNHEY and CDR2 is SVGAGI in the germline V gene. V was clipped by 6 bases and J by 7 bases; unmatched bases: 5. The CDR3 is 12 residues long. The CDR3 is CASSSTGVGYTF. DNA of the CDR3: TGTGCCAGCAGCTCAACAGGGGTTGGCTACACCTTC.

This clonotype was seen only once. One junction end does not reproduce the germline sequence, and a read error may be involved. The chain recombines TRBV12-3 or TRBV12-4 with TRBJ1-2; D perhaps matches TRBD1 (6 bases). This CDR3 is 13 amino acids long. The CDR3 sequence is CAGSLRGAGGYTF. CDR3 nucleotide sequence: TGCGCCGGCAGTTTGAGGGGGGCGGGGGGCTACACCTTC.

In regard to this clonotype: The junction differs from germline at one of its ends, possibly a read error. This chain connects TRBV11-2 to TRBJ2-7, with a weak D call TRBD2 (6 bases). Germline V gene data show CDR1 as SGHAT and CDR2 as FQNNGV. CDR3 length: 14 amino acids. The CDR3 reads CASNQDYSSYEQYF. The CDR3 DNA follows: TGTGCCAGCAACCAGGACTATAGCTCCTACGAGCAATACTTC.

Only one count was recorded for this clonotype. A junction boundary mismatches the germline segment, possibly from a read error. This chain connects TRBV6-1 to TRBJ1-5; 10 bases line up with TRBD1. The CDR3 contains 15 residues. Germline V CDR1 and CDR2: MNHNS, SASEGT. CDR3 sequence reads: CSSSETGGAGQPQHF. The CDR3 bases are TGTTCCAGCAGTGAGACAGGGGGCGCAGGTCAGCCCCAGCATTTT.

With respect to this clonotype: Since the CDR3 does not end with the conserved phenylalanine or tryptophan, this likely comes from a read error. V is TRBV6-5 and J is TRBJ2-7, with a tentative D call TRBD2 (5 bases). Germline V gene lookup returns CDR1 MNHEY and CDR2 SVGAGI. CDR3 length: 14 residues. Trimming stripped 0 bases from V and 6 bases from J, with 12 bases between. This CDR3 is CASSYSMADCEQYI. CDR3 in DNA: TGTGCCAGCAGTTACTCGATGGCGGACTGCGAGCAGTACATC.

On this clonotype itself: With a much larger clone just one base away, this may be a read error. The chain is built from TRBV10-3 and TRBJ1-1, with 7 bases fitting TRBD1. Germline CDR1 is ENHRY and CDR2 is SYGVKD. The CDR3 extends over 12 amino acids. V shed 7 bases, J shed 7 bases, and the junction held 6 bases outside the gene matches. CDR3 residues: CAIKGADGEAFF. DNA for the CDR3: TGTGCCATCAAGGGGGCGGACGGTGAAGCTTTCTTT.

With respect to this clonotype: Relative to the germline gene, one junction end is altered; a read error may explain this. The chain uses TRBV4-2 and TRBJ2-2, with a tentative D call TRBD2 (6 bases). Germline CDR1 and CDR2: LGHNA and YNFKEQ. CDR3 length: 17 amino acids. The CDR3 region is CASSQDLEAGRTEELLF. CDR3 sequence (DNA): TGTGCCAGCAGCCAAGACTTGGAGGCGGGACGGACCGAGGAGCTGTTATTT.

In regard to this clonotype: Possible read error: a much larger clone is one base away. The chain combines TRBV10-3 with TRBJ2-7, with TRBD1 matching over 11 bases. Per germline, CDR1 ENHRY and CDR2 SYGVKD. This CDR3 region has 15 residues. The CDR3 coding sequence is TGTGCCATCAGTGACCCGGACAGGGGGCGGTACGGGCAGTACTTC. It encodes CAISDPDRGRYGQYF.

This clonotype was observed at least ten times. CDR3: CASSTSGRGTDTQYF. For the CDR3, the DNA is TGTGCCAGCAGTACCAGCGGGAGGGGCACAGATACGCAGTATTTT. V is TRBV6-6 and J is TRBJ2-3; 10 nucleotides agree with TRBD2. CDR1 and CDR2 from the germline V gene are MNHNY and SVGAGI (reference sequence). The junction had 3 bases not matched to a gene; V was cut back by 5 bases and J by 1 base. The CDR3 spans 15 residues.

The sample holds many counts of this clonotype. V usage is TRBV29-1 and J usage is TRBJ2-1; no definite D call. Trimming stripped 6 bases from V and 1 base from J, with 10 bases between. Per germline, CDR1 SQVTM and CDR2 ANQGSEA. The CDR3 is 13 residues long. In DNA, the CDR3 is TGCAGCGTATTTCATCGATCCTACAATGAGCAGTTCTTC. Its translation is CSVFHRSYNEQFF.

A note on this clonotype: The junction departs from germline at one end; a sequencing error may be responsible. The CDR3 loop is CTSSKSGSPYNEQFF. The DNA for the CDR3 is TGCACCAGCAGCAAGAGCGGGAGCCCCTACAATGAGCAGTTCTTC. The rearrangement links TRBV11-2 to TRBJ2-1, with 8 nucleotides matching TRBD2. The length of the CDR3 is 15 residues. CDR1 SGHAT and CDR2 FQNNGV come from the germline V gene.

For this clonotype: The missing conserved phenylalanine or tryptophan at the end of this CDR3 makes a read error likely. This chain connects TRBV11-2 to TRBJ2-1; 10 nucleotides line up with TRBD2. V dropped 9 bases and J dropped 6; count of bases not matched to a gene: 17. The germline V gene has CDR1 SGHAT and CDR2 FQNNGV. There are 17 residues in the CDR3. The CDR3 loop reads CARRRPEASGSTNEQFL. As DNA, the CDR3 is TGTGCCAGAAGGCGCCCCGAGGCTAGCGGGAGCACCAATGAGCAGTTCTTA.

On this clonotype itself: Germline and junction disagree at one end, which may indicate a read error. The CDR3: CVSSPVEGLDYGYTF. CDR3 nucleotide sequence: TGTGTCAGCAGTCCGGTGGAGGGGTTGGACTATGGCTACACCTTT. The chain is built from TRBV13 and TRBJ1-2; tentatively, D is TRBD1 (5 bases). The CDR3 runs 15 residues. Germline V gene lookup returns CDR1 PRHDT and CDR2 FYEKMQ (reference sequence).

The rearrangement joins TRBV19 to TRBJ2-2; 10 bases fit TRBD1. The V and J ends lost 7 bases and 6 bases, in that order; junction bases with no gene match: 8. The germline CDR1 and CDR2 sequences are LNHDA and SQIVND (reference sequence). The CDR3 spans 15 residues. The DNA for the CDR3 is TGTGCCAGTACCAAACGGACAGGGGGGGCCGGGGAGCTGTTTTTT. Translation gives CASTKRTGGAGELFF. The complete variable domain, with remaining parts taken from reference TRBV19 and TRBJ2-2, reads DGGITQSPKYLFRKEGQNVTLSCEQNLNHDAMYWYRQDPGQGLRLIYYSQIVNDFQKGDIAEGYSVSREKKESFPLTVTSAQKNPTAFYLCASTKRTGGAGELFFGEGSRLTVL.

Regarding this clonotype: A junction boundary mismatches the germline segment, possibly from a read error. The chain links TRBV11-2 to TRBJ2-1; D may be TRBD1 or TRBD2 (5 bases each). The germline V gene has CDR1 SGHAT and CDR2 FQNNGV. This CDR3 has 15 amino acids. The CDR3 coding sequence is TGTGCCAGCAGCTTAGGGGGGATTCCCCACAATGAGCAGCTCTTC. Translated: CASSLGGIPHNEQLF.

Comments on this clonotype: Given a much more abundant clone one base away, this may be a read error. V usage is TRBV6-5 and J usage is TRBJ1-6, with 8 nucleotides matching TRBD1. The germline CDR1 and CDR2 sequences are MNHEY and SVGAGI. The CDR3 loop spans 14 amino acids. CDR3 DNA: TGTGCCAGCAGGTCCGGGACAGGCTGGTCACCCCTCCAATTT. It encodes CASRSGTGWSPLQF.

This chain uses TRBV10-2 with TRBJ2-3; D call uncertain. Per the germline V gene, CDR1 is WSHSY and CDR2 is SAAADI. The CDR3 extends over 14 amino acids. V was shortened by 7 bases and J by 0 bases, with 11 bases between the two germline ends. CDR3 residues: CASKWQVSTDTQYF. Here the CDR3 DNA reads TGCGCCAGCAAGTGGCAGGTGAGCACAGATACGCAGTATTTT.

This clonotype was recorded many times. This chain connects TRBV12-3 or TRBV12-4 to TRBJ1-1; D might be TRBD1 (5 bases). The V end was cut by 5 bases, the J end by 4 bases, with 11 bases between. The CDR3 spans 13 residues. The CDR3 DNA reads as TGTGCCAGCAGTAGAGGGGAAGGCACTGAAGCTTTCTTT. It translates to CASSRGEGTEAFF.

This clonotype occurred many times. This rearrangement joins TRBV29-1 to TRBJ2-1; D could derive from TRBD1 or TRBD2 (5 bases each). This CDR3 contains 14 residues. The germline V gene has CDR1 SQVTM and CDR2 ANQGSEA. Deletions cut 4 bases from V and 6 bases from J, with 16 bases between. The CDR3 bases are TGCAGCGTTGGAGGGGCGGCCATCGCCAATGAGCAGTTCTTC. Protein: CSVGGAAIANEQFF.

Concerning this clonotype: A read error may produce the germline difference seen at one junction end. The rearrangement joins TRBV6-5 to TRBJ2-3; TRBD2 aligns across 13 bases. The CDR3 length is 20 residues. Per germline, CDR1 MNHEY and CDR2 SVGAGI. CDR3 in amino acids: CASIYDPPGLAGFSTDTQYF. Written as DNA, the CDR3 is TGTGCCAGCATTTACGACCCCCCGGGACTAGCGGGGTTTAGCACAGATACGCAGTATTTC.

With regard to this clonotype: The junction departs from the called germline gene at one end, perhaps through a read error. V is TRBV11-2 and J is TRBJ1-5; D gene ambiguous. CDR1 is SGHAT and CDR2 is FQNNGV in the germline V gene. The CDR3 runs to 14 residues. In DNA form, the CDR3 reads TGTGCCAGCAGCTTAGAGAGCAACAATCAGCCTCAGCATTTT. Translated: CASSLESNNQPQHF.